This TCR beta chain was identified in a study of cytotoxic CD8 clonotypes in ibrutinib-treated CLL. On the study more broadly: Researchers reported ten to twelve relapsed/refractory and approximately 15 treatment-naive patients, 17 to 18 of them IGHV unmutated. Study findings and constraints: The study found public clonotypes uncommon, contracting or stable on treatment.

Comment on this clone: The antigen remains unidentified.

A 1 in 200,000 to 1 in 1 million T cell depth was the sequencing target. TCRdb's copy holds only in-frame clones and misses some; the assay was immunoSEQ multiplex PCR. The table includes about 50,000 clones, roughly 80% detected once. The CDR3 contains 15 residues. V lost 5 bases, J lost 2 bases, and 5 bases stayed unmatched. Per the germline V gene, CDR1 is SNHLY and CDR2 is FYNNEI. This material consisted of PBMCs, taken after 24 months of ibrutinib treatment. The chain recombines TRBV2 with TRBJ2-1; TRBD2 matches 8 bases. The receptor was isolated from a human donor with chronic lymphocytic leukemia. Written as DNA, the CDR3 is TGTGCCAGCAGTCCACGGGGGGGGCCCTACAATGAGCAGTTCTTC. This translates into CASSPRGGPYNEQFF. The whole variable domain, filled in from reference TRBV2 and TRBJ2-1, reads EPEVTQTPSHQVTQMGQEVILRCVPISNHLYFYWYRQILGQKVEFLVSFYNNEISEKSEIFDDQFSVERPDGSNFTLKIRSTKLEDSAMYFCASSPRGGPYNEQFFGPGTRLTVL.